This TCR beta chain comes out of a study of T cell clonotyping in hematopoietic cell transplantation. Profiling relied on immunoSEQ multiplex PCR, and the TCRdb table lists in-frame clones only, not all of them. The sample gives 11,000 to 15,000 clones, approximately 95% of which show up once; approximately 4.8% is in the top ten. V lost 7 bases to trimming and J lost 0 bases, with 9 bases between them. There are 13 residues in the CDR3. The germline CDR1 and CDR2 sequences are MNHNS and SASEGT. Here the sequenced sample was PBMCs, taken 30 days after allogeneic stem cell transplant. The chain uses TRBV6-1 and TRBJ1-1; D unclear. The TCR comes from a male patient between 60 and 69 years old who had an allogeneic stem cell transplant from an unrelated donor, so the T cells may come from the graft donor. Some clones in this sample may be carry-over from other donors' samples. DNA of the CDR3: TGTGCCAGCATCGGACTGATGAACACTGAAGCTTTCTTT. Its translation: CASIGLMNTEAFF.